Sequencing of this T cell receptor beta chain was carried out in a study of tissue T cells after allogeneic stem cell transplantation. CDR1 and CDR2 from the germline V gene are KGHPV and FQNQEV (reference sequence). The CDR3 loop spans 11 amino acids. Trimming took off 6 bases at V and 5 bases at J, with 5 bases between the two ends. In its sample, this clone is medium-sized. Antigen unknown. The genes are named according to mouse. The CDR3 end is not reached by the read, which stops 1 residue before it; the germline J gene fills it in. Survey-depth TCRbeta CDR3 sequencing reported V/J genes and productive frequencies. Here immunoSEQ multiplex PCR was the method, and the copy in TCRdb shows in-frame clones only, minus some. The sample holds about 7,700 clones, 36% seen once. The time point: mouse harvest day 14 after allogeneic transplant. Each mouse received 10^7 T-cell-depleted marrow cells plus 10^6 splenic CD5+ T cells by tail vein. This mouse GVHD model was MHC-mismatched B6 to BALB/c, profiled day 7 or 14.

The study's findings and limits: Tissue-detected TCR repertoire was only partly captured by blood and spleen T cells.

The sequence derives from a female BALB/c mouse given C57BL/6 T cells with graft-versus-host disease after an allogeneic hematopoietic cell transplant. The gene calls are TRBV26 and TRBJ1-5; D not resolved. The sequencing sample was made of skin. The CDR3 sequence: CASSQDQAPLF. The sequenced CDR3 bases are TGTGCCAGCAGCCAAGACCAGGCTCCGCTT.